This entry lists 20 T cell receptor beta chains sequenced from one sample in a study of blood T cells in healthy people across ages (dated by TCRdb to the mid-2010s). The library was made by 5' RACE. Sequencing used an Illumina HiSeq 2500. A second PCR of about 6 to 11 cycles was run with a J-beta primer mix and a sample-barcoded 5' primer. TCRdb redid the processing of the public reads, applying fastp at Q25 and MiXCR, and retained in-frame beta chains. Rows with one shared CDR3 protein collapse into an entry with the most common genes and DNA. This sample comprises hundreds of thousands of distinct CDR3 sequences, more than 50% of them detected only once. The ten largest clones add up to 25% to 30% of the sample. Sequencing used blood. These receptors all come from a man in his forties in good health.

The chain joins TRBV12-3 or TRBV12-4 to TRBJ1-2, with 10 bases matching TRBD1. The CDR3 runs to 13 residues. Trimming took 2 bases from V and 8 from J; bases not matched to a gene: 2. CDR3 nucleotide sequence: TGTGCCAGCAGTTTACGGGACAGGGGCGGCTACACCTTC. This sequence encodes CASSLRDRGGYTF.

This chain connects TRBV20-1 to TRBJ1-2; 8 bases fit TRBD1. CDR3 length: 14 residues. Losses at the gene ends were 8 bases for V and 5 bases for J; bases not matched to a gene: 13. Germline lookup yields CDR1 DFQATT and CDR2 SNEGSKA (reference sequence). The chain's CDR3 is CSLPAQGARYGYTF. The CDR3 region has the DNA TGCAGTCTACCGGCCCAGGGGGCGCGGTATGGCTACACCTTC.

The genes are TRBV3-1 and TRBJ2-7; possibly TRBD1 or TRBD2 for D (5 bases each). CDR1 is LGHDT, CDR2 YNNKEL, per germline (reference sequence). CDR3 length equals 14 residues. The V and J ends lost 4 bases and 3 bases respectively, with 13 bases between them. In DNA, the CDR3 is TGTGCCAGCAGCCGACGGGACGGTAACTACGAGCAGTACTTC. As protein: CASSRRDGNYEQYF.

The chain is built from TRBV7-8 and TRBJ2-1; 8 bases align to TRBD1. The CDR3 length is 16 residues. V shed 1 base and J 8 bases; nucleotides not matched to a gene: 10. Germline loops: CDR1 SGHVS, CDR2 FQNEAQ. In nucleotides, the CDR3 is TGTGCCAGCAGCTTAGAACGGACAGGGTTACATCATGAGCAGTTCTTC. Translating it yields CASSLERTGLHHEQFF.

In its sample, this clonotype was seen a few times. J is TRBJ2-5 and V is TRBV6-5; D is unclear. The CDR3 sequence is 12 residues long. Germline loops: CDR1 MNHEY, CDR2 SVGAGI. V was clipped by 6 bases and J by 4 bases, with 9 bases between them. In nucleotides, the CDR3 is TGTGCCAGCAGCTCCATCGCAGAGACCCAGTACTTC. It translates to CASSSIAETQYF.

V gene TRBV11-2 combines with J gene TRBJ2-7; D unclear. Germline CDR1 and CDR2: SGHAT and FQNNGV. Trimming pared 0 bases from V and 3 bases from J, leaving 12 bases between. This CDR3 region has 15 residues. DNA for the CDR3: TGTGCCAGCAGCTTAGACCACGGTGGGGACTACGAGCAGTACTTC. It specifies CASSLDHGGDYEQYF.

This chain links TRBV7-2 with TRBJ2-6; D remains ambiguous. V lost 3 bases and J lost 0, with 15 bases in between. This CDR3 spans 18 amino acids. CDR1 and CDR2 (germline): SGHTA, FQGNSA. The CDR3 region has the DNA TGTGCCAGCAGCTTCCCTTTGGGTTTGTTCTCTGGGGCCAACGTCCTGACTTTC. The encoded protein is CASSFPLGLFSGANVLTF.

For the CDR3, the DNA is TGTGCCACCAGTGGTGCAGGTGGAATCAATGAGCAGTTCTTC. This codes for CATSGAGGINEQFF. This chain links TRBV24-1 with TRBJ2-1; no clear D. Trimming removed 5 bases at V and 6 bases at J, with 13 bases between. The CDR3 is 14 amino acids. CDR1 KGHDR and CDR2 SFDVKD come from the germline V gene.

The chain is built from TRBV7-9 and TRBJ2-7, with a tentative D call TRBD1 (6 bases). The length of the CDR3 is 14 residues. V was pared by 7 bases and J by 2 bases, with 15 bases between. The germline gives CDR1 SEHNR, CDR2 FQNEAQ (reference sequence). In DNA, the CDR3 is TGTGCCAGCACCTCATTAGACAGGACCTACGAGCAGTACTTC. Protein sequence: CASTSLDRTYEQYF. Supplemented by reference TRBV7-9 and TRBJ2-7, the full variable domain reads DTGVSQNPRHKITKRGQNVTFRCDPISEHNRLYWYRQTLGQGPEFLTYFQNEAQLEKSRLLSDRFSAERPKGSFSTLEIQRTEQGDSAMYLCASTSLDRTYEQYFGPGTRLTVT.

The CDR3 bases are TGTGCCAGCAGCGTAGGGGCAGGGGTCGACGAGCAGTACTTC. Encoded protein: CASSVGAGVDEQYF. The V gene is TRBV9, the J gene TRBJ2-5, with a tentative D call TRBD1 (6 bases). The assigned J gene may be wrong: the sequence end matches TRBJ2-7 better. The CDR3 contains 14 residues. Germline lookup yields CDR1 SGDLS and CDR2 YYNGEE.

This sequence joins TRBV28 and TRBJ2-2; D possibly corresponds to TRBD2 (5 bases). The CDR3 sequence is 15 residues long. Trimming cost V 4 bases and J 5 bases, with 14 bases left between them. The V gene's germline CDR1 is MDHEN and CDR2 SYDVKM. CDR3 sequence: CASSWPGTPTGELFF. CDR3 bases: TGTGCCAGCAGTTGGCCGGGAACACCAACCGGGGAGCTGTTTTTT.

This clonotype was detected a few times. J is TRBJ2-7 and V is TRBV5-1, with 10 bases matching TRBD1. CDR3 size: 14 residues. The junction had 5 bases not matched to a gene; V was cut back by 3 bases and J by 5 bases. Looked up from germline, CDR1 is SGHRS and CDR2 is YFSETQ. The CDR3 coding sequence is TGCGCCAGCAGCTCCTCCGGGACAGGGGACGAGCAGTACTTC. It translates to CASSSSGTGDEQYF.

J is TRBJ1-2 and V is TRBV6-2 or TRBV6-3; maybe TRBD1 (6 bases). Germline V lookup: CDR1 MNHEY, CDR2 SVGEGT. The ends were cut back, 4 bases at V and 7 bases at J, with 13 bases in the middle. The CDR3 length is 13 residues. The CDR3 DNA is TGTGCCAGCAGTTTCCTGACAGGATCTGGCTACACCTTC. This codes for CASSFLTGSGYTF.

The chain employs TRBV29-1 and TRBJ2-7; 7 bases are shared with TRBD1. Losses at the gene ends were 4 bases for V and 1 base for J; bases not matched to a gene: 7. CDR3 length: 14 amino acids. Germline values: CDR1 SQVTM, CDR2 ANQGSEA. The CDR3 spells CSVVSGQLSYEQYF. The CDR3 nucleotides are TGCAGCGTTGTCTCGGGACAGTTATCCTACGAGCAGTACTTC.

The sample holds a few counts of this clonotype. The chain is built from TRBV12-3 or TRBV12-4 and TRBJ2-6; D uncertain. The CDR3 sequence is 15 residues long. Trimming shortened V by 3 bases and J by 0 bases, and 6 bases separated the two germline ends. CDR3 amino acids: CASSLRPSGANVLTF. The CDR3 coding sequence is TGTGCCAGCAGTTTGCGGCCCTCTGGGGCCAACGTCCTGACTTTC.

The chain employs TRBV7-9 and TRBJ2-3; 10 bases agree with TRBD2. Germline values: CDR1 SEHNR, CDR2 FQNEAQ (reference sequence). This CDR3 region has 14 residues. With V trimmed by 8 bases and J by 6 bases, 8 bases remained unmatched. The DNA for the CDR3 is TGTGCCAGCCTCGCAGCGGGGGGGCATGATACGCAGTATTTT. As protein: CASLAAGGHDTQYF.

The CDR3 DNA follows: TGTGCCAGCAGTGAAGCGGTTTCCACCGGGGAGCTGTTTTTT. Translated: CASSEAVSTGELFF. The chain combines TRBV6-1 with TRBJ2-2; D is uncertain. V was trimmed by 0 bases and J by 4 bases, leaving 6 bases between them. CDR1 and CDR2 (germline): MNHNS, SASEGT. This CDR3 is built from 14 residues.

This clonotype has just one count. The rearrangement joins TRBV28 to TRBJ2-1; TRBD2 agrees at 7 bases. The CDR3 runs to 15 residues. Germline V gene data show CDR1 as MDHEN and CDR2 as SYDVKM. V dropped 3 bases and J dropped 3; count of bases not matched to a gene: 5. The DNA for the CDR3 is TGTGCCAGCAGTTTCCTGGCGGGGGTCTACAATGAGCAGTTCTTC. This codes for CASSFLAGVYNEQFF.

This clonotype has more than one count but fewer than ten. This sequence joins TRBV7-2 and TRBJ2-7; 11 bases are a match to TRBD1. After removal of 5 bases from V and 4 bases from J, the junction contained 4 bases not matched to a gene. There are 14 residues in the CDR3. Germline-derived CDR1 and CDR2 are SGHTA and FQGNSA. The CDR3 spells CASSADRGRYEQYF. CDR3 sequence (DNA): TGTGCCAGCAGCGCGGACAGGGGGCGATACGAGCAGTACTTC.

The rearrangement links TRBV5-1 to TRBJ2-5, with D possibly called TRBD1 or TRBD2 (5 bases each). The CDR3 spans 14 residues. V lost 2 bases, J lost 5 bases, and 13 bases lay in between. CDR1 is SGHRS and CDR2 is YFSETQ in the germline V gene. This CDR3 reads CASSFGREGETQYF. The CDR3 region has the DNA TGCGCCAGCAGCTTTGGCCGAGAGGGGGAGACCCAGTACTTC.